The following is a TCR beta chain sequence with its context. Its matching antigen is unknown. This specimen comes from a study of PD-L1 blockade in urothelial cancer. Broader study findings: Expansion of tumor-associated blood clones at 3 weeks was greater in durable-benefit patients.

As for time point: pretreatment peripheral blood. Germline V gene lookup returns CDR1 MNHEY and CDR2 SVGAGI. Trimming took off 3 bases at V and 0 bases at J, with 6 bases between the two ends. There are 14 residues in the CDR3. Libraries were prepared by immunoSEQ multiplex PCR; TCRdb keeps only in-frame clonotypes and omits some of them. The profile shows 49,000 or so clones, roughly 86% of them singletons. The chain carries TRBV6-5 and TRBJ2-1, with TRBD2 as a possible D gene (5 bases). The source of this sequence is a man aged 55 to 70 with urothelial cancer. Sequences were derived from PBMCs, sampled around atezolizumab (anti-PD-L1) treatment. The CDR3 DNA reads as TGTGCCAGCAGTTATGGGAGCTCCTACAATGAGCAGTTCTTC. This sequence encodes CASSYGSSYNEQFF.